This T cell receptor (beta chain) was profiled in a study of blood T cells in healthy people across ages. General study results and limits: CMV status of donors was not determined, possibly confounding expanded clonotype changes.

From germline, CDR1 is DFQATT and CDR2 SNEGSKA (reference sequence). Deletions cut 2 bases from V and 6 bases from J, with 12 bases between. This CDR3 region has 13 residues. For the second PCR, which ran for about 6 to 11 cycles, a sample-barcoded 5' primer and a J-beta primer mix were used. TCRdb re-called the 5' RACE reads with MiXCR, one entry per CDR3 protein. The sample lists 1.2 million to 1.5 million distinct CDR3 sequences, roughly 40% occurring once. Extraction yielded at least 5 micrograms of total RNA per sample. This clonotype was counted at least ten times. Its antigen is undetermined. Sequenced material: blood. The chain couples TRBV20-1 to TRBJ2-3; unclear D gene. The sequence was obtained from a woman between 18 and 29 years old in good health. The DNA for the CDR3 is TGCAGTGCTAGACGGGCCGAGGCGGATACGCAGTATTTT. It yields the protein CSARRAEADTQYF.